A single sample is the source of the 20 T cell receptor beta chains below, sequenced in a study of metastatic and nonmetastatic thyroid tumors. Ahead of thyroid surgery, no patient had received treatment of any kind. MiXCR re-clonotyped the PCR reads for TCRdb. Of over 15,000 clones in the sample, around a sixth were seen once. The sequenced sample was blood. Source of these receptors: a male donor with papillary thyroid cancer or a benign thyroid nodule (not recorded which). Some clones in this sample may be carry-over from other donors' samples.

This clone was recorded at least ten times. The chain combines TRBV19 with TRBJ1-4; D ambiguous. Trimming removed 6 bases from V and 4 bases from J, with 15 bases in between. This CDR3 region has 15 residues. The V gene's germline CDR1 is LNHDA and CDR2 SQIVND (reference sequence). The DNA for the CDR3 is TGTGCCAGTAGCCGTGCGTCACTCAATAATGAAAAACTGTTTTTT. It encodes CASSRASLNNEKLFF. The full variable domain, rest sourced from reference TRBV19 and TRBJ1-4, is DGGITQSPKYLFRKEGQNVTLSCEQNLNHDAMYWYRQDPGQGLRLIYYSQIVNDFQKGDIAEGYSVSREKKESFPLTVTSAQKNPTAFYLCASSRASLNNEKLFFGSGTQLSVL.

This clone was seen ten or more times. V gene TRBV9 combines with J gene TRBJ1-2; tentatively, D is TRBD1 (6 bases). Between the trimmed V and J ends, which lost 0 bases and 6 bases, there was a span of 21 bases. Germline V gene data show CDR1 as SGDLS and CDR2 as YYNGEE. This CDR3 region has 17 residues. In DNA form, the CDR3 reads TGTGCCAGCAGCGTAGACCCCGGGGGGGGGGCCGGGAATGGCTACACCTTC. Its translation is CASSVDPGGGAGNGYTF.

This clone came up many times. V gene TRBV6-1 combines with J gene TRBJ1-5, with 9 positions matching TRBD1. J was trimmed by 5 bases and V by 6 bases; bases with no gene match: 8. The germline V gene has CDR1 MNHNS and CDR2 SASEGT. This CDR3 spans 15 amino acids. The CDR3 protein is CASSPTGGGDQPQHF. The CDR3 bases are TGTGCCAGCAGCCCGACAGGGGGGGGGGATCAGCCCCAGCATTTT.

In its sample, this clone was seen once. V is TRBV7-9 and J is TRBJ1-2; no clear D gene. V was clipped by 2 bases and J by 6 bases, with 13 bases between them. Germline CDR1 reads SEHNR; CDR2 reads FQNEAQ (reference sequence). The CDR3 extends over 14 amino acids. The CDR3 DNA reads TGTGCCAGCAGCTTATGGTTGGCAGGCGATGGCTACACCTTC. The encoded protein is CASSLWLAGDGYTF.

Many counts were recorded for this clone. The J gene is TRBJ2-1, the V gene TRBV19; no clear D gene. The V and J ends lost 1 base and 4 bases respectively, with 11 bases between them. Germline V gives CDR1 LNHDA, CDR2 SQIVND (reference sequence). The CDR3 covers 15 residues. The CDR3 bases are TGTGCCAGTAGTATAGGGGCTCCCTCTTACAATGAGCAGTTCTTC. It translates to CASSIGAPSYNEQFF.

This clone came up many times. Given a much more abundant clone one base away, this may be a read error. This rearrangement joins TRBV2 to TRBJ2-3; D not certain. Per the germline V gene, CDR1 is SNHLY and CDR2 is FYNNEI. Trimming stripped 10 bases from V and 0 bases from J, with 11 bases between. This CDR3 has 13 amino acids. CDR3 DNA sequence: TGTGCCAACACAACGGGCAGCACAGATACGCAGTATTTT. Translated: CANTTGSTDTQYF.

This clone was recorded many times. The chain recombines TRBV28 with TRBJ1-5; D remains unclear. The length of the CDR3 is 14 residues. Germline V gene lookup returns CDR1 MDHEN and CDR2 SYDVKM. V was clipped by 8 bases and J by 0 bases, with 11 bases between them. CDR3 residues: CASHSVISNQPQHF. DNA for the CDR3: TGTGCCAGCCATTCAGTTATTAGCAATCAGCCCCAGCATTTT.

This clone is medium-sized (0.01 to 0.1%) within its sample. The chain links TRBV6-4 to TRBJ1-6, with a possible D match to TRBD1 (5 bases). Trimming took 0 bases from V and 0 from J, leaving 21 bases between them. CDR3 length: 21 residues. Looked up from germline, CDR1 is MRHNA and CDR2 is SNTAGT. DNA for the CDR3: TGTGCCAGCAGTGACTCTGAGTGGGACCGACCCTGGGGCTCCTATAATTCACCCCTCCACTTT. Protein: CASSDSEWDRPWGSYNSPLHF.

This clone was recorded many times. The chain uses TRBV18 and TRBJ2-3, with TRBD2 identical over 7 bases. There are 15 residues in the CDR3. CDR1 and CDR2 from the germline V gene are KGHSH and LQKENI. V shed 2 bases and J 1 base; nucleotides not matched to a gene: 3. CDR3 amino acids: CASSPAAGGTDTQYF. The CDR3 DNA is TGTGCCAGCTCACCAGCGGCGGGGGGCACAGATACGCAGTATTTT.

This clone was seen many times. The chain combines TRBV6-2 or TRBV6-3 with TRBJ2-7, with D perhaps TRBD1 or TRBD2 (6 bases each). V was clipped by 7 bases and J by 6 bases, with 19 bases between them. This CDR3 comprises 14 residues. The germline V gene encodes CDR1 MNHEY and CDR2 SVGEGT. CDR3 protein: CASKEGEPSGEQYF. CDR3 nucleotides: TGTGCCAGCAAGGAGGGGGAGCCTTCGGGCGAGCAGTACTTC.

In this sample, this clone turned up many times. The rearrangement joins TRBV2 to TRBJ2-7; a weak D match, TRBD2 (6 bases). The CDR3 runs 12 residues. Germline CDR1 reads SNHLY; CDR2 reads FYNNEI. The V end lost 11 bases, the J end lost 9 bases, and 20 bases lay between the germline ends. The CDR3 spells CAVHTGERMQYF. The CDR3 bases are TGTGCCGTACATACGGGGGAAAGAATGCAGTACTTC.

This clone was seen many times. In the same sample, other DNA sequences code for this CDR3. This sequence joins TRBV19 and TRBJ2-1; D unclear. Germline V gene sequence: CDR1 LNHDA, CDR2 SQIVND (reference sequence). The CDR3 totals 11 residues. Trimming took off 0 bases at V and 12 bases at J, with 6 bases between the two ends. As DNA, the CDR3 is TGTGCCAGTAGTATAGAGGAAGGGCAGTTCTTC. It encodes CASSIEEGQFF.

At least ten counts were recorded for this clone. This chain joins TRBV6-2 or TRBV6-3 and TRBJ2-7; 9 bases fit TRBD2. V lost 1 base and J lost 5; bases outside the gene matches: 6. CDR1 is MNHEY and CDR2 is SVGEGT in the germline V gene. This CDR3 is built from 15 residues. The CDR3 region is CASSYYSGSGDEQYF. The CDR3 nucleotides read TGTGCCAGCAGTTACTATAGCGGGAGTGGCGACGAGCAGTACTTC.

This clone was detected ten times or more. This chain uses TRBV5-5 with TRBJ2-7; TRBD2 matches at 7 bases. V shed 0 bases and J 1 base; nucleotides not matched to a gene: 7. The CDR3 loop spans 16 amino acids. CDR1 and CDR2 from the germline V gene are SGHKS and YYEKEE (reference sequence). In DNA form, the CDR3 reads TGTGCCAGCAGCTTGGACGGGACTACGACTTCCTACGAGCAGTACTTC. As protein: CASSLDGTTTSYEQYF.

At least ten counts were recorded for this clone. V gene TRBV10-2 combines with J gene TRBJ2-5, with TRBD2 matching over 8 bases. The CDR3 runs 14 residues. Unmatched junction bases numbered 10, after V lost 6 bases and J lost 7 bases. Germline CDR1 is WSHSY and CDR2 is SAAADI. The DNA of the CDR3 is TGCGCCAGCAGACCACTAGCGGAAAAGGGGACCCAGTACTTC. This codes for CASRPLAEKGTQYF.

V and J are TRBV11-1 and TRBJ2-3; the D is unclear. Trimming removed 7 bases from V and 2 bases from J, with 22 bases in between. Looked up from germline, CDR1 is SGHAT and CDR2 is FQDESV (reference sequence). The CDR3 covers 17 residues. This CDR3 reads CASTSPPTAFDTDTQYF. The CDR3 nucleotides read TGTGCCAGCACCTCTCCCCCAACAGCTTTTGACACAGATACGCAGTATTTT.

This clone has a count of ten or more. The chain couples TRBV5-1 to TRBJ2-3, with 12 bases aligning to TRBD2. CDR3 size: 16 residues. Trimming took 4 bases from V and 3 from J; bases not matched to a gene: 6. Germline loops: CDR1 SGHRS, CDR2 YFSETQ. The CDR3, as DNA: TGCGCCAGCAGCGGGGGGACTAGCGGGCCAACAGATACGCAGTATTTT. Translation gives CASSGGTSGPTDTQYF.

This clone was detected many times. The CDR3 loop reads CSARNRDMGNQPQHF. The DNA of the CDR3 is TGCAGTGCGAGAAACCGGGACATGGGCAATCAGCCCCAGCATTTT. The chain combines TRBV20-1 with TRBJ1-5, with TRBD1 as a possible D gene (6 bases). The germline CDR1 and CDR2 sequences are DFQATT and SNEGSKA (reference sequence). The CDR3 sequence is 15 residues long. Trimming pared 6 bases from V and 2 bases from J, leaving 17 bases between.

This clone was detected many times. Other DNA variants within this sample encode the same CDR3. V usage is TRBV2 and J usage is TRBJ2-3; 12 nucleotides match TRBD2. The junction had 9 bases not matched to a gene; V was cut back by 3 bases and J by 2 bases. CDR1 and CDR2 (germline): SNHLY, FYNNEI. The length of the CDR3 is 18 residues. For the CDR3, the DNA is TGTGCCAGCAGTGACGCGCGGGGACTAGCGGGTAACACAGATACGCAGTATTTT. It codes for CASSDARGLAGNTDTQYF.

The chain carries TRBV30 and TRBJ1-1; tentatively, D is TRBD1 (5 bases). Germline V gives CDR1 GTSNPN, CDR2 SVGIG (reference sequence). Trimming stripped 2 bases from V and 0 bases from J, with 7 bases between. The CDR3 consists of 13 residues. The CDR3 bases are TGTGCCTGGAGTTGGGGCATGAACACTGAAGCTTTCTTT. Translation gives CAWSWGMNTEAFF.